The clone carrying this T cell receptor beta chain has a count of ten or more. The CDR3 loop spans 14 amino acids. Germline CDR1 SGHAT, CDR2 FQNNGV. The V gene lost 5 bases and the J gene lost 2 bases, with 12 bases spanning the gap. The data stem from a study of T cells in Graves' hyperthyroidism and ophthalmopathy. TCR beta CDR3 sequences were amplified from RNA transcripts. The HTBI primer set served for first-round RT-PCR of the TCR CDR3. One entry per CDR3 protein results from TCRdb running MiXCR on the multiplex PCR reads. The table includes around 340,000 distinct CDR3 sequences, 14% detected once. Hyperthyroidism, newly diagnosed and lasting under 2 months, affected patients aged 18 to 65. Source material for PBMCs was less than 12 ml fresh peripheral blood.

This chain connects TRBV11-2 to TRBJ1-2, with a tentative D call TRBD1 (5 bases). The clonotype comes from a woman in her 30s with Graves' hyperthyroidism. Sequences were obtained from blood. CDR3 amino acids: CASSATGLNYGYTF. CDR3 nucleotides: TGTGCCAGCAGCGCAACGGGACTCAACTATGGCTACACCTTC.